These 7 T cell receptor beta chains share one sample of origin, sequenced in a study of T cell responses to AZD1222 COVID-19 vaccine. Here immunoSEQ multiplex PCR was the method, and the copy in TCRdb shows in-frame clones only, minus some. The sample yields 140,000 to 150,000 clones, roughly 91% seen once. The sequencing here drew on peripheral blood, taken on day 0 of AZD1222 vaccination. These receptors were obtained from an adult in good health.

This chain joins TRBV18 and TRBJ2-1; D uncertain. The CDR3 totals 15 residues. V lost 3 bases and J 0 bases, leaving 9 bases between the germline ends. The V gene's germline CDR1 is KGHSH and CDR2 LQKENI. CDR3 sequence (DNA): TGTGCCAGCTCACCGGATATGAGCTCCTACAATGAGCAGTTCTTC. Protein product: CASSPDMSSYNEQFF.

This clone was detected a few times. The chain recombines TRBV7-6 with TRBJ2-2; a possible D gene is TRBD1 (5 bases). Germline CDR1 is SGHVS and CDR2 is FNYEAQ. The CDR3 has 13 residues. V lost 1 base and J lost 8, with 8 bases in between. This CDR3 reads CASSLVSGGELFF. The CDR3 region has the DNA TGTGCCAGCAGCTTAGTATCAGGGGGGGAGCTGTTTTTT.

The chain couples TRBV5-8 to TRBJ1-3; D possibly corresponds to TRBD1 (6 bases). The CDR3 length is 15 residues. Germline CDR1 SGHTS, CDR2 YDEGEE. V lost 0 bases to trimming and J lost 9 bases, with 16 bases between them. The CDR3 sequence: CASSLVLTGLGTIYF. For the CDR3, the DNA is TGTGCCAGCAGCTTGGTCCTCACAGGGTTAGGCACCATATATTTT.

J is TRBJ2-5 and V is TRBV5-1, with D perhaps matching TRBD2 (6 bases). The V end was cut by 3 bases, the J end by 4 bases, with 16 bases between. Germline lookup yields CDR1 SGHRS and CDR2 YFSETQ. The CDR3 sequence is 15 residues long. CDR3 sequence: CASSSGLPPGETQYF. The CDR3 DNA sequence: TGCGCCAGCAGCTCGGGACTTCCCCCAGGAGAGACCCAGTACTTC.

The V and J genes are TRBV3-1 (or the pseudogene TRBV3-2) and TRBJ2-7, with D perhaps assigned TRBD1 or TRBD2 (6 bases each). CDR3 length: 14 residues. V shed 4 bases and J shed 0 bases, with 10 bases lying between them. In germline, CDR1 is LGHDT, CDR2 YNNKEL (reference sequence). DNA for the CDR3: TGTGCCAGCAGCCGAGGGGGGAGCTCCTACGAGCAGTACTTC. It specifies CASSRGGSSYEQYF.

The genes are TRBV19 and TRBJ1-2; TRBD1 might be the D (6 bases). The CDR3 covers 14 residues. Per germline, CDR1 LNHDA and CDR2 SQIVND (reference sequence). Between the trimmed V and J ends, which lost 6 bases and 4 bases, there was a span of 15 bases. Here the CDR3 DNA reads TGTGCCAGTAGCGAACAGGGTGAATTCTATGGCTACACCTTC. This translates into CASSEQGEFYGYTF. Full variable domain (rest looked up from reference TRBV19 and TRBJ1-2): DGGITQSPKYLFRKEGQNVTLSCEQNLNHDAMYWYRQDPGQGLRLIYYSQIVNDFQKGDIAEGYSVSREKKESFPLTVTSAQKNPTAFYLCASSEQGEFYGYTFGSGTRLTVV.

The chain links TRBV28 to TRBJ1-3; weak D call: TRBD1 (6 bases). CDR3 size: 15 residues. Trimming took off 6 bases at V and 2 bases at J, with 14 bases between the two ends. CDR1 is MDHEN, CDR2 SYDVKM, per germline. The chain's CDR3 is CASRPTGFTGNTIYF. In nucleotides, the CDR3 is TGTGCCAGCAGGCCAACAGGGTTTACTGGAAACACCATATATTTT.